What follows are 15 T cell receptor beta chains derived from one specimen sequenced in a study of CXCR3-negative and CXCR3-positive naive CD8 T cells. Their recognized antigens are unknown. Overall study findings and caveats: Greater hydrophobicity was found in TRB CDR3s of CXCR3-positive naive cells than of CXCR3-negative naive cells.

TRB cDNA was prepared as libraries by UMI-labeled 5' RACE. TCRdb processed the 5' RACE reads again and assigns one entry to each CDR3 protein, with no DNA. The data include under 150,000 distinct CDR3 sequences; the top ten clones carry approximately 0.27%. Sequencing was done on a sample of naive CXCR3+ CD8+ T cells from blood. Sample subset: CD45RO-CCR7+CD27+CD95- naive CD8+ T cells expressing CXCR3 (TNR3+). The receptors were gathered from a human donor in good health. Some clones in this sample may be carry-over from other donors' samples.

The chain recombines TRBV12-3 or TRBV12-4 with TRBJ2-7; TCRdb's D call, TRBD2, is unchecked because there is no DNA. The CDR3 runs 13 residues. The CDR3 reads CASSFRGVYEQYF.

The chain is built from TRBV5-1 and TRBJ2-3. Per germline, CDR1 SGHRS and CDR2 YFSETQ. CDR3 length equals 15 residues. This chain's CDR3 is CASSLGTPSTDTQYF.

The chain has TRBV14 and TRBJ2-1; TCRdb gives TRBD2 as the D gene, but with no DNA this cannot be confirmed. Germline V lookup: CDR1 SGHDN, CDR2 FVKESK. CDR3 length: 14 residues. The CDR3 loop reads CASSQILESPEQFF.

V is TRBV20-1 and J is TRBJ1-2; TCRdb names TRBD1, which stays unverified in the absence of DNA. The CDR3 runs 15 residues. Germline-derived CDR1 and CDR2 are DFQATT and SNEGSKA (reference sequence). The CDR3 protein is CSARDGRDRNYGYTF.

V is TRBV29-1 and J is TRBJ2-5; TCRdb outputs TRBD2, but without DNA this stays unchecked. Germline lookup yields CDR1 SQVTM and CDR2 ANQGSEA. CDR3 length: 11 amino acids. The CDR3 is CSVGSGETQYF.

The chain carries TRBV29-1 and TRBJ2-6. The CDR3 sequence is 12 residues long. Germline CDR1 is SQVTM and CDR2 is ANQGSEA. CDR3 loop: CSVGDGANVLTF.

This chain links TRBV4-2 with TRBJ1-1. The CDR3 totals 12 residues. The germline V gene has CDR1 LGHNA and CDR2 YNFKEQ. The CDR3 spells CASSQDDLEAFF.

The chain employs TRBV7-9 and TRBJ1-1; TCRdb outputs TRBD1, but without DNA this stays unchecked. The CDR3 sequence is 14 residues long. From germline, CDR1 is SEHNR and CDR2 FQNEAQ (reference sequence). The CDR3 protein is CASSSGQTNTEAFF.

The chain joins TRBV20-1 to TRBJ1-1; as DNA is missing, the TRBD1 call by TCRdb cannot be tested. The CDR3 loop spans 12 amino acids. Germline V gives CDR1 DFQATT, CDR2 SNEGSKA (reference sequence). The CDR3 reads CSARAGETEAFF.

V and J are TRBV28 and TRBJ2-7; TCRdb picks TRBD1, but there is no DNA to check that call. Germline V gene sequence: CDR1 MDHEN, CDR2 SYDVKM. The CDR3 is made up of 14 amino acids. This chain's CDR3 is CASSGWDREDEQYF.

V is TRBV11-2 and J is TRBJ1-3; TCRdb calls TRBD1, which cannot be checked without DNA. The CDR3 runs to 15 residues. Germline-derived CDR1 and CDR2 are SGHAT and FQNNGV. This CDR3 reads CASSLGVGPGNTIYF.

The chain employs TRBV28 and TRBJ1-5; TCRdb selects TRBD1, and the lack of DNA leaves this call unchecked. The length of the CDR3 is 16 residues. Germline CDR1 MDHEN, CDR2 SYDVKM. The CDR3: CASSLRDTGGNQPQHF.

The gene calls are TRBV4-1 and TRBJ1-1. The length of the CDR3 is 11 residues. CDR1 and CDR2 (germline): MGHRA, YSYEKL. CDR3 amino acids: CASRYNTEAFF.

The CDR3 is CASSFSTSVQGAGELFF. This chain connects TRBV7-9 to TRBJ2-2; as DNA is missing, the TRBD2 call by TCRdb cannot be tested. Germline loops: CDR1 SEHNR, CDR2 FQNEAQ (reference sequence). CDR3 length: 17 residues.

V usage is TRBV6-5 and J usage is TRBJ2-7; TCRdb reports TRBD1, a call that lacks DNA to check it against. The CDR3 is made up of 15 amino acids. Germline V gene data show CDR1 as MNHEY and CDR2 as SVGAGI. This CDR3 reads CASSPTPDRGYEQYF.